These T cell receptor beta chains were read from a single sample in a study of T cell repertoires in cytomegalovirus infection. TCRdb analysed the reads with MiXCR anew, one entry per CDR3 protein. The sample consists of 400,000 to 550,000 distinct CDR3 sequences, approximately 10% of them appearing once. Sequencing was carried out using PBMCs. These TCRs come from a human donor in good health (CMV status not recorded). Some clones in this sample may be carry-over from other donors' samples. CDR3s include the opening cysteine and the closing phenylalanine or tryptophan. A D gene is named only where the DNA matches it firmly. Clone size is not always given. Where it is, it says once, few, many or a class for expanded clones.

v_gene: TRBV7-3
len: 14
j_gene: TRBJ1-1
d_gene: NA
abundance: many
CDR3nt: TGTGCCAGCAGCGTTCAGGGTGCGGACCCTGAAGCTTTCTTT
CDR3aa: CASSVQGADPEAFF

v_gene: TRBV19
len: 13
j_gene: TRBJ2-1
d_gene: NA
abundance: many
CDR3nt: TGTGCCAGTCGGGGTACCGGGGATTATGAGCAGTTCTTC
CDR3aa: CASRGTGDYEQFF

v_gene: TRBV7-2
len: 14
j_gene: TRBJ1-1
d_gene: NA
abundance: many
CDR3nt: TGTGCCAGCAGCTTAGCGCAAGGCCGCACTGAAGCTTTCTTT
CDR3aa: CASSLAQGRTEAFF

v_gene: TRBV11-2
len: 15
j_gene: TRBJ2-2
d_gene: NA
abundance: many
CDR3nt: TGTGCCAGCAGCCCACTTCTCGGTGGTTCCGGGGAGCTGTTTTTT
CDR3aa: CASSPLLGGSGELFF

v_gene: TRBV5-6
len: 14
j_gene: TRBJ1-4
d_gene: NA
abundance: many
CDR3nt: TGTGCCAGCAGCTTGATTTTGGGAACGGAAAAACTGTTTTTT
CDR3aa: CASSLILGTEKLFF

v_gene: TRBV19
len: 14
j_gene: TRBJ1-1
d_gene: NA
abundance: many
CDR3nt: TGTGCCAGTAGGCCGGGACAAACGAACACTGAAGCTTTCTTT
CDR3aa: CASRPGQTNTEAFF

v_gene: TRBV4-1
len: 15
j_gene: TRBJ2-1
d_gene: NA
abundance: many
CDR3nt: TGCGCCAGCAGCCAAGTTCAGGGGTCGGGAAATGAGCAGTTCTTC
CDR3aa: CASSQVQGSGNEQFF

v_gene: TRBV29-1
len: 11
j_gene: TRBJ1-2
d_gene: NA
abundance: many
CDR3nt: TGCAGCGTTGAAGGGCAGTCAGGCTACACCTTC
CDR3aa: CSVEGQSGYTF

v_gene: TRBV28
len: 17
j_gene: TRBJ2-5
d_gene: NA
abundance: many
CDR3nt: TGTGCCAGCAGTTTATCCAGAGCCAGGGTGGACCAAGAGACCCAGTACTTC
CDR3aa: CASSLSRARVDQETQYF

v_gene: TRBV4-2
len: 15
j_gene: TRBJ1-3
d_gene: NA
abundance: many
CDR3nt: TGTGCCAGCAGCCAAGATCCCATAGACGGAAACACCATATATTTT
CDR3aa: CASSQDPIDGNTIYF

v_gene: TRBV7-2
len: 15
j_gene: TRBJ2-2
d_gene: NA
abundance: many
CDR3nt: TGTGCCAGCAGCTTAGCCTACCCGGTGGCCGGGGAGCTGTTTTTT
CDR3aa: CASSLAYPVAGELFF

v_gene: TRBV29-1
len: 14
j_gene: TRBJ1-1
d_gene: NA
abundance: few
CDR3nt: TGCAGCGTTGAGAACAGGGTGGGGAACACTGAAGCTTTCTTT
CDR3aa: CSVENRVGNTEAFF

v_gene: TRBV5-6
len: 16
j_gene: TRBJ1-4
d_gene: NA
abundance: many
CDR3nt: TGTGCCAGCAGCTTGGCCTTAGGGACAACTAATGAAAAACTGTTTTTT
CDR3aa: CASSLALGTTNEKLFF

v_gene: TRBV30
len: 15
j_gene: TRBJ2-7
d_gene: TRBD1
abundance: NA
CDR3nt: TGTGCCTGGATAGTTATGGCAGGGGGAGCCTACGAGCAGTACTTC
CDR3aa: CAWIVMAGGAYEQYF

v_gene: TRBV29-1
len: 12
j_gene: TRBJ1-2
d_gene: NA
abundance: few
CDR3nt: TGCAGCGCTACGACAGCGAACTATGGCTACACCTTC
CDR3aa: CSATTANYGYTF

v_gene: TRBV5-1
len: 15
j_gene: TRBJ2-2
d_gene: NA
abundance: many
CDR3nt: TGCGCCAGCAGCTTGGACACCCCGAACACCGGGGAGCTGTTTTTT
CDR3aa: CASSLDTPNTGELFF

v_gene: TRBV28
len: 13
j_gene: TRBJ2-1
d_gene: TRBD2
abundance: few
CDR3nt: TGTGCCAGCAGTATGGGACTAGAGGGCGAGCAGTTCTTC
CDR3aa: CASSMGLEGEQFF

v_gene: TRBV7-9
len: 14
j_gene: TRBJ1-1
d_gene: NA
abundance: many
CDR3nt: TGTGCCAGCAGCCTGGAGACGGGGAACACTGAAGCTTTCTTT
CDR3aa: CASSLETGNTEAFF

v_gene: TRBV20-1
len: 11
j_gene: TRBJ1-1
d_gene: NA
abundance: many
CDR3nt: TGCAGTGCTGTTAGGAACACTGAAGCTTTCTTT
CDR3aa: CSAVRNTEAFF

v_gene: TRBV27
len: 14
j_gene: TRBJ2-7
d_gene: NA
abundance: many
CDR3nt: TGTGCCTCCAATCCGGGGACAAGTCTTTCCGAGCAGTACTTC
CDR3aa: CASNPGTSLSEQYF

v_gene: TRBV2
len: 13
j_gene: TRBJ2-1
d_gene: TRBD2
abundance: many
CDR3nt: TGTGCCAGCAGTGAGCTAGCGGGGGGTGAGCAGTTCTTC
CDR3aa: CASSELAGGEQFF

v_gene: TRBV10-3
len: 17
j_gene: TRBJ2-1
d_gene: TRBD2
abundance: many
CDR3nt: TGTGCCATCAGTGAGCCGCCACTAGCGGGGGGCTACAATGAGCAGTTCTTC
CDR3aa: CAISEPPLAGGYNEQFF

v_gene: TRBV5-4
len: 16
j_gene: TRBJ2-1
d_gene: NA
abundance: many
CDR3nt: TGTGCCAGCAGCTTGGAGGCGGTTCGGACCTACAATGAGCAGTTCTTC
CDR3aa: CASSLEAVRTYNEQFF

v_gene: TRBV18
len: 14
j_gene: TRBJ1-4
d_gene: NA
abundance: NA
CDR3nt: TGTGCCAGCTCACCACGGGAGAAAAGGGAAAAACTGTTTTTT
CDR3aa: CASSPREKREKLFF

v_gene: TRBV20-1
len: 13
j_gene: TRBJ2-4
d_gene: NA
abundance: NA
CDR3nt: TGCAGTGGCGGGGCCACAGGGTCGGACATTCAGTACTTC
CDR3aa: CSGGATGSDIQYF

v_gene: TRBV20-1
len: 15
j_gene: TRBJ2-3
d_gene: NA
abundance: NA
CDR3nt: TGCAGTGCTTTCTCCAGGGCCTCTAGCACAGATACGCAGTATTTT
CDR3aa: CSAFSRASSTDTQYF

v_gene: TRBV7-9
len: 16
j_gene: TRBJ2-3
d_gene: NA
abundance: many
CDR3nt: TGTGCCAGCAGCTTAGGGACCTCGCTGACCACAGATACGCAGTATTTT
CDR3aa: CASSLGTSLTTDTQYF